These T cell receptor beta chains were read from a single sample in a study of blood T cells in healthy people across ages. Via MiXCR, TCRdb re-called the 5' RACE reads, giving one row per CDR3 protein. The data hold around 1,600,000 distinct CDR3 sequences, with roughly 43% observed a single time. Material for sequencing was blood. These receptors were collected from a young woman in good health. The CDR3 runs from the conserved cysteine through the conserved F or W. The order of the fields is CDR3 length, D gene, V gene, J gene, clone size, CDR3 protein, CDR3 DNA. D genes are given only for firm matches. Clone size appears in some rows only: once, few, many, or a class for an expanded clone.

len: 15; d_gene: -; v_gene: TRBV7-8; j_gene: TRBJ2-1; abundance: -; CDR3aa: CASSTRQDPYNEQFF; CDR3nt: TGTGCCAGCAGCACCCGACAGGATCCCTACAATGAGCAGTTCTTC
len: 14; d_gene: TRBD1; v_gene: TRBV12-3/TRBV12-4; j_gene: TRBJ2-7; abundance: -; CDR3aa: CASNNRDRSYEQYF; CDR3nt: TGTGCCAGCAATAACCGGGACAGGAGCTACGAGCAGTACTTC
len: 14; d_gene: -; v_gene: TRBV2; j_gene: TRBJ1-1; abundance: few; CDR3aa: CASSGQRVNTEAFF; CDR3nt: TGTGCCAGCAGTGGGCAGCGAGTGAACACTGAAGCTTTCTTT
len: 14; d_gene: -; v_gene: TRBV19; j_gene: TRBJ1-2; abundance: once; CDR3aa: CASQGQRANYGYTF; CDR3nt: TGTGCCAGCCAAGGACAGAGAGCTAACTATGGCTACACCTTC
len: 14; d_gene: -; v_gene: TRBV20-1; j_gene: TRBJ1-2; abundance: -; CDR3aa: CSARDLVWNYGYTF; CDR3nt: TGCAGTGCTAGAGATCTTGTCTGGAACTATGGCTACACCTTC
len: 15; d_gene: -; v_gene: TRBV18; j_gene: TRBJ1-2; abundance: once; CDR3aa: CASSPRQSANYGYTF; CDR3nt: TGTGCCAGCTCACCAAGGCAGTCAGCTAACTATGGCTACACCTTC
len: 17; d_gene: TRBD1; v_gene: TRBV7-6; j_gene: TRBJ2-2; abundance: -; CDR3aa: CASSLGETGVGTGELFF; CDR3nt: TGTGCCAGCAGCTTAGGAGAGACAGGGGTGGGCACCGGGGAGCTGTTTTTT
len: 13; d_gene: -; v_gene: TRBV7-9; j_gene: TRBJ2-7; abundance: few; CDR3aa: CASSFNPWDEQYF; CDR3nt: TGTGCCAGCAGCTTCAACCCTTGGGACGAGCAGTACTTC
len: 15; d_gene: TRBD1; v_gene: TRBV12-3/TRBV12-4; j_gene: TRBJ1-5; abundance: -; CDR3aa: CASSSRGLVTRPQHF; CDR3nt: TGTGCCAGCAGCAGCAGGGGGTTGGTAACTCGGCCCCAGCATTTT
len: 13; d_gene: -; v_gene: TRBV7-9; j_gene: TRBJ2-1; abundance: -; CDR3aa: CASSLAAANEQFF; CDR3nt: TGTGCCAGCAGCTTAGCAGCGGCCAATGAGCAGTTCTTC
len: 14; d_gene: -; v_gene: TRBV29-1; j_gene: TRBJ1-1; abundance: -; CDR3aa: CSVLRRGQFPEAFF; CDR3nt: TGCAGCGTTCTTCGTAGAGGGCAATTCCCTGAAGCTTTCTTT
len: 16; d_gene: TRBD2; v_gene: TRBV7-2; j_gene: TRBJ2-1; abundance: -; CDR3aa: CASSLSRTSGHNEQFF; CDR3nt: TGTGCCAGCAGCTTATCCCGGACTAGCGGCCACAATGAGCAGTTCTTC
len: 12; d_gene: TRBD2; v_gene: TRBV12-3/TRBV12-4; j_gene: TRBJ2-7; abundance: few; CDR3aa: CASKRDSYEQYF; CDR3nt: TGTGCCAGCAAGCGGGACTCCTACGAGCAGTACTTC
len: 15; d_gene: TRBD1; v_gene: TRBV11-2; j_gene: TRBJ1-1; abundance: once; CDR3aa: CASSLDPRGLTEAFF; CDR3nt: TGTGCCAGCAGCTTAGACCCCAGGGGGCTCACTGAAGCTTTCTTT
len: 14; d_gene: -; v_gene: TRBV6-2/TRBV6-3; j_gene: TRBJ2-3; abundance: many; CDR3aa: CASSRGGGTDTQYF; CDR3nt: TGCGCCAGCAGTAGGGGGGGAGGCACAGATACGCAGTATTTT
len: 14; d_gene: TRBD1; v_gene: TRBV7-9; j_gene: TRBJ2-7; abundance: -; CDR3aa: CASSRNRGSYEQYF; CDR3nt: TGTGCCAGCAGCAGAAACAGGGGCTCCTACGAGCAGTACTTC
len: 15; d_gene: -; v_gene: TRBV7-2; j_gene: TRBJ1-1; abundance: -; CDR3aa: CASSLERGVFTEAFF; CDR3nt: TGTGCCAGCAGCTTAGAGAGGGGGGTTTTCACTGAAGCTTTCTTT
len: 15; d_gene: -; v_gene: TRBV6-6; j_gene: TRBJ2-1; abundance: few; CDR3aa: CASSTLGDGNNEQFF; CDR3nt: TGTGCCAGCAGTACCCTGGGGGACGGAAACAATGAGCAGTTCTTC
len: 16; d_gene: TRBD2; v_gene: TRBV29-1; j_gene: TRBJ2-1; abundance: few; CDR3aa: CSVTGTSGKSYNEQFF; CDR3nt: TGCAGCGTAACAGGGACTAGCGGGAAATCTTACAATGAGCAGTTCTTC
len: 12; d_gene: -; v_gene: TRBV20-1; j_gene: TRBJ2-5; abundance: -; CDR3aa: CSAHRYGETQYF; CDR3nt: TGCAGTGCTCACCGCTATGGGGAGACCCAGTACTTC
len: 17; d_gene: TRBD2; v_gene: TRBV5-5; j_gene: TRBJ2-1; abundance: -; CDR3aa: CASSWGTGTSGYNEQFF; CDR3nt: TGTGCCAGCAGCTGGGGAACCGGGACTAGCGGATACAATGAGCAGTTCTTC
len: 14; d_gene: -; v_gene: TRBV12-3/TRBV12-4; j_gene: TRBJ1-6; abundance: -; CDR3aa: CASSLRRHNSPLHF; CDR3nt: TGTGCCAGCAGTTTGCGTCGGCATAATTCACCCCTCCACTTT
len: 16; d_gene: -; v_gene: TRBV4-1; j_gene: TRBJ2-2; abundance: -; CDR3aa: CASRYPGAGNTGELFF; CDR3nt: TGCGCCAGTCGCTATCCAGGGGCGGGGAACACCGGGGAGCTGTTTTTT
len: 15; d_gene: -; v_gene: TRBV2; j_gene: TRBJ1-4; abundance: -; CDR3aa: CASSFSPGGNEKLFF; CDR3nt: TGTGCCAGCAGCTTTAGTCCCGGGGGGAACGAAAAACTGTTTTTT